Listed below are T cell receptor beta chains from one sample, sequenced in a study of liver allograft versus peripheral blood T cells. TCRdb independently ran MiXCR on the reads; one entry per CDR3 protein. The data contain 2,400 or so distinct CDR3 sequences, over 15% of them singletons. All receptors derive from a human patient who had a liver transplant. Some T cells may possibly be graft donor cells. The CDR3 runs from the conserved cysteine through the conserved F or W. A D gene is named only where the DNA matches it firmly. Part of the rows lack a size; the others show once, few, many or a class for expanded clones.

V: TRBV19
D: TRBD2
length: 16
J: TRBJ2-2
size: medium-sized
CDR3: CASSTQAGGGTGELFF
DNA: TGTGCCAGTAGCACCCAAGCGGGAGGTGGTACCGGGGAGCTGTTTTTT

V: TRBV27
D: TRBD1
length: 14
J: TRBJ2-3
size: medium-sized
CDR3: CASSFTGGTDTQYF
DNA: TGTGCCAGCAGTTTTACAGGGGGCACAGATACGCAGTATTTT

V: TRBV6-5
D: TRBD1
length: 15
J: TRBJ1-3
size: few
CDR3: CASSNPDRGPNTIYF
DNA: TGTGCCAGCAGTAATCCGGACAGGGGGCCTAACACCATATATTTT

V: TRBV14
D: -
length: 12
J: TRBJ2-5
size: medium-sized
CDR3: CASSQYPRDQYF
DNA: TGTGCCAGCAGCCAATACCCACGGGACCAGTACTTC

V: TRBV6-1
D: -
length: 16
J: TRBJ2-7
size: many
CDR3: CASSEPPGFSSYEQYF
DNA: TGTGCCAGCAGTGAACCCCCCGGTTTCAGCTCCTACGAGCAGTACTTC

V: TRBV5-6
D: TRBD1
length: 14
J: TRBJ2-1
size: -
CDR3: CASNPGQPYNEQFF
DNA: TGTGCCAGCAACCCGGGACAGCCCTACAATGAGCAGTTCTTC

V: TRBV5-4
D: -
length: 14
J: TRBJ1-1
size: many
CDR3: CASSSFTGRSEAFF
DNA: TGTGCCAGCAGCTCCTTTACAGGGAGGTCTGAAGCTTTCTTT

V: TRBV6-1
D: TRBD2
length: 19
J: TRBJ2-2
size: -
CDR3: CASSEAQGLAGGETGELFF
DNA: TGTGCCAGCAGTGAAGCGCAGGGACTAGCGGGGGGAGAGACCGGGGAGCTGTTTTTT

V: TRBV7-9
D: -
length: 13
J: TRBJ2-2
size: -
CDR3: CASSSTRTGELFF
DNA: TGTGCCAGCAGTTCTACTCGCACCGGGGAGCTGTTTTTT

V: TRBV6-6
D: TRBD1
length: 13
J: TRBJ2-7
size: -
CDR3: CASSYLDRDEQYF
DNA: TGTGCCAGCAGTTACCTTGACAGGGACGAGCAGTACTTC

V: TRBV7-9
D: -
length: 12
J: TRBJ2-7
size: many
CDR3: CASSLEADEQYF
DNA: TGTGCCAGCAGCTTAGAGGCCGACGAGCAGTACTTC

V: TRBV10-3
D: TRBD2
length: 21
J: TRBJ2-5
size: few
CDR3: CATAPAGGATLAGTEGETQYF
DNA: TGTGCCACCGCTCCGGCGGGGGGCGCTACCCTAGCGGGGACTGAAGGAGAGACCCAGTACTTC

V: TRBV6-5
D: -
length: 13
J: TRBJ2-7
size: medium-sized
CDR3: CASSYREAYEQYF
DNA: TGTGCCAGCAGTTACAGGGAGGCCTACGAGCAGTACTTC

V: TRBV10-3
D: -
length: 14
J: TRBJ2-7
size: many
CDR3: CAISTREGTYEQYF
DNA: TGTGCCATATCTACACGAGAGGGTACCTACGAGCAGTACTTC

V: TRBV7-9
D: TRBD2
length: 17
J: TRBJ2-5
size: few
CDR3: CASSPGTSGRALETQYF
DNA: TGTGCCAGCAGCCCGGGGACTAGCGGGAGGGCCTTAGAGACCCAGTACTTC

V: TRBV5-6
D: -
length: 14
J: TRBJ2-7
size: -
CDR3: CASSLERGSYEQYF
DNA: TGTGCCAGCAGCTTGGAAAGGGGAAGCTACGAGCAGTACTTC

V: TRBV14
D: -
length: 12
J: TRBJ1-1
size: few
CDR3: CASSQGRFEAFF
DNA: TGTGCCAGCAGCCAAGGGAGGTTTGAAGCTTTCTTT

V: TRBV20-1
D: -
length: 13
J: TRBJ2-1
size: many
CDR3: CSAKNRNVHEQFF
DNA: TGCAGTGCTAAGAACCGAAACGTCCATGAGCAGTTCTTC